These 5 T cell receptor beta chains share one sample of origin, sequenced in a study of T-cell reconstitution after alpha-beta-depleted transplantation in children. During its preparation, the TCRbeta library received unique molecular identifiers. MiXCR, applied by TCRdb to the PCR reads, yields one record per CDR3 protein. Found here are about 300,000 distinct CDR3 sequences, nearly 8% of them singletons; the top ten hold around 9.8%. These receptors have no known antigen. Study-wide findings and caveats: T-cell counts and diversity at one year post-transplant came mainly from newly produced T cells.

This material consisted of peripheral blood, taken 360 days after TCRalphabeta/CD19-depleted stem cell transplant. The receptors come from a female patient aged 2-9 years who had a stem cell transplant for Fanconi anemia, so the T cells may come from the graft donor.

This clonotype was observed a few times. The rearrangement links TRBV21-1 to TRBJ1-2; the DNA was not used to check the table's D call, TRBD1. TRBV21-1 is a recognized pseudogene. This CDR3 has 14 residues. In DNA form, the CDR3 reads TGTGCCAGCAGCAGACAGGGGGCTAACTATGGCTACACCTTC. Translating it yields CASSRQGANYGYTF.

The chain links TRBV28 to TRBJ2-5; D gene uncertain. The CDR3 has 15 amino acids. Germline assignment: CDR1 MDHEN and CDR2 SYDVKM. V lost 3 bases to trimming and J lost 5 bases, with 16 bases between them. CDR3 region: CASSFFSAVGETQYF. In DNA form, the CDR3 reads TGTGCCAGCAGTTTTTTCTCGGCCGTCGGGGAGACCCAGTACTTC.

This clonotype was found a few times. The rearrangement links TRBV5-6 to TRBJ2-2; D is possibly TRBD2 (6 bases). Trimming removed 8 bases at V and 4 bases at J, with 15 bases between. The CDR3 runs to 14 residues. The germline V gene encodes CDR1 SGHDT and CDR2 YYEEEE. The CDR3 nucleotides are TGTGCCAGTGCGGGGAGGAAGCCCACCGGGGAGCTGTTTTTT. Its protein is CASAGRKPTGELFF.

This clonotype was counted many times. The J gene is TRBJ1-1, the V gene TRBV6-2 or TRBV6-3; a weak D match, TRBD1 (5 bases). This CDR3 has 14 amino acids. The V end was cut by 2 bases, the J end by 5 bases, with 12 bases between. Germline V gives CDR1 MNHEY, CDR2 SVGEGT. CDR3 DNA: TGTGCCAGCAGTTACGGGGGAGGCCGTACTGAAGCTTTCTTT. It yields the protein CASSYGGGRTEAFF.

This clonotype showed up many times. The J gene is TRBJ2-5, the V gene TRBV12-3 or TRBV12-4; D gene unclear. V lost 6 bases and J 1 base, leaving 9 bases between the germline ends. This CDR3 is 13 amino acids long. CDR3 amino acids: CASSSATQETQYF. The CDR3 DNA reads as TGTGCCAGCAGCTCCGCGACCCAAGAGACCCAGTACTTC.